This is a list of T cell receptor beta chains from one sample in a study of T cells in Graves' hyperthyroidism and ophthalmopathy. From the multiplex PCR reads, TCRdb called clonotypes with MiXCR, one entry per CDR3 protein. This table has 300,000 to 350,000 distinct CDR3 sequences, about 18% appearing once. The sequenced material came from blood. These receptors originate from a woman aged 50 to 60 with Graves' hyperthyroidism. CDR3s include the opening cysteine and the closing phenylalanine or tryptophan. A D gene is named only where the DNA matches it firmly. Part of the rows lack a size; the others show once, few, many or a class for expanded clones.

size: many
V: TRBV5-1
D: TRBD1
J: TRBJ1-4
DNA: TGCGCCAGCAGCCCGACAGGGGGGTTAAATGAAAAACTGTTTTTT
CDR3: CASSPTGGLNEKLFF

size: .
V: TRBV13
D: TRBD2
J: TRBJ2-3
DNA: TGTGCCAGCAGCTTACAGACTAGCGGGGGGGGTACAGATACGCAGTATTTT
CDR3: CASSLQTSGGGTDTQYF

size: few
V: TRBV9
D: TRBD2
J: TRBJ2-1
DNA: TGTGCCAGCAGCGCCCTAGCGGGAGAGGGGGCTAGCTCCTACAATGAGCAGTTCTTC
CDR3: CASSALAGEGASSYNEQFF

size: few
V: TRBV7-2
D: .
J: TRBJ2-3
DNA: TGTGCCAGCAGCTTGTCCGGGACCCGGGGGGATACGCAGTATTTT
CDR3: CASSLSGTRGDTQYF

size: few
V: TRBV27
D: TRBD1
J: TRBJ1-1
DNA: TGTGCCAGCAGACGACAGGGGGCGCGGACTGAAGCTTTCTTT
CDR3: CASRRQGARTEAFF

size: .
V: TRBV4-1
D: TRBD1
J: TRBJ2-2
DNA: TGCGCCAGCAGCCAAGTCCGACAGGGCACCGGGGAGCTGTTTTTT
CDR3: CASSQVRQGTGELFF

size: .
V: TRBV7-9
D: .
J: TRBJ2-7
DNA: TGTGCCAGCAGTTCAGACGGAGCCTACGAGCAGTACTTC
CDR3: CASSSDGAYEQYF

size: .
V: TRBV7-3
D: .
J: TRBJ2-1
DNA: TGTGCCAGCAGCACCGGAGGGGTGAATGAGCAGTTCTTC
CDR3: CASSTGGVNEQFF

size: many
V: TRBV18
D: TRBD1
J: TRBJ2-2
DNA: TGTGCCAGCTCACCTGCCCGGACAGGGGTGACCGGGGAGCTGTTTTTT
CDR3: CASSPARTGVTGELFF

size: many
V: TRBV19
D: .
J: TRBJ1-5
DNA: TGTGCCAGTACCAATCAGGGGAGGGGCAATCAGCCCCAGCATTTT
CDR3: CASTNQGRGNQPQHF

size: .
V: TRBV20-1
D: TRBD1
J: TRBJ1-5
DNA: TGCAGTGCTAGGAGTGTGGGACAGGGAATACCCTTTGGCAATCAGCCCCAGCATTTT
CDR3: CSARSVGQGIPFGNQPQHF

size: few
V: TRBV12-3/TRBV12-4
D: TRBD1
J: TRBJ2-2
DNA: TGTGCCAGCAGATTTTGGACAGGCTTGAACACCGGGGAGCTGTTTTTT
CDR3: CASRFWTGLNTGELFF

size: few
V: TRBV5-5
D: .
J: TRBJ1-2
DNA: TGTGCCAGCAGCTTTCCCGGGGGCAAGGGCTACACCTTC
CDR3: CASSFPGGKGYTF

size: few
V: TRBV4-1
D: .
J: TRBJ2-1
DNA: TGCGCCAGCAGCAGTAGGAACGTATACAATGAGCAGTTCTTC
CDR3: CASSSRNVYNEQFF

size: .
V: TRBV10-3
D: TRBD2
J: TRBJ2-3
DNA: TGTGCCATCTCGCGGGAGGGCACAGATACGCAGTATTTT
CDR3: CAISREGTDTQYF

size: .
V: TRBV11-3
D: .
J: TRBJ1-1
DNA: TGTGCCAGCAGCTTAGGGATCTACACTGAAGCTTTCTTT
CDR3: CASSLGIYTEAFF

size: once
V: TRBV6-1
D: TRBD2
J: TRBJ2-3
DNA: TGTGCCAGCAGCCGGCGGACTAGCGGGAGACGCACAGATACGCAGTATTTT
CDR3: CASSRRTSGRRTDTQYF

size: many
V: TRBV7-3
D: TRBD1
J: TRBJ2-5
DNA: TGTGCCAGCAGCTTAGGGACAGCAGGAGAGACCCAGTACTTC
CDR3: CASSLGTAGETQYF

size: many
V: TRBV2
D: .
J: TRBJ1-6
DNA: TGTGCCAGCAGCCAAAATTCACCCCTCCACTTT
CDR3: CASSQNSPLHF

size: few
V: TRBV27
D: .
J: TRBJ1-5
DNA: TGTGCCAGCAGTTCCTCAGGGGTCGGGGGTCAGCCCCAGCATTTT
CDR3: CASSSSGVGGQPQHF

size: many
V: TRBV18
D: .
J: TRBJ1-1
DNA: TGTGCCAGCTCACCACAGGGGTGGGCTGAAGCTTTCTTT
CDR3: CASSPQGWAEAFF

size: .
V: TRBV20-1
D: TRBD1
J: TRBJ1-1
DNA: TGCAGTGCTCAGAGACAGGGGAACACTGAAGCTTTCTTT
CDR3: CSAQRQGNTEAFF

size: many
V: TRBV9
D: .
J: TRBJ2-2
DNA: TGTGCCAGCAGCGTAGAAGTACTGAACACCGGGGAGCTGTTTTTT
CDR3: CASSVEVLNTGELFF

size: many
V: TRBV11-1
D: .
J: TRBJ2-1
DNA: TGTGCCAGCAGCTTAGTCGCGGAGGAGCAGTTCTTC
CDR3: CASSLVAEEQFF

size: many
V: TRBV7-8
D: .
J: TRBJ2-5
DNA: TGTGCCAGCAGCTTGGGGGACACCTACCAAGAGACCCAGTACTTC
CDR3: CASSLGDTYQETQYF

size: .
V: TRBV29-1
D: .
J: TRBJ2-3
DNA: TGCAGCGTTGAAGACCCCATGGAGAGCGGAGAGTCAGATACGCAGTATTTT
CDR3: CSVEDPMESGESDTQYF

size: few
V: TRBV5-1
D: .
J: TRBJ2-1
DNA: TGCGCCAGCAGCTTAAGTCCGACTAGGGGAGCCTACAATGAGCAGTTCTTC
CDR3: CASSLSPTRGAYNEQFF

size: many
V: TRBV3-1
D: .
J: TRBJ2-5
DNA: TGTGCCAGCAGCCCCCGTGAAGGGGGGACCCAGTACTTC
CDR3: CASSPREGGTQYF

size: .
V: TRBV20-1
D: .
J: TRBJ1-5
DNA: TGCAGTGCTAGTTTAGGGCTGGGTCAGCCCCAGCATTTT
CDR3: CSASLGLGQPQHF

size: .
V: TRBV30
D: .
J: TRBJ2-5
DNA: TGTGCCTGGAGTGTGCAGGTATTCGGAGAGACCCAGTACTTC
CDR3: CAWSVQVFGETQYF

size: .
V: TRBV20-1
D: .
J: TRBJ2-2
DNA: TGCAGTGCTAGAGCTAGCAAAGGACGGACCGGGGAGCTGTTTTTT
CDR3: CSARASKGRTGELFF

size: .
V: TRBV27
D: .
J: TRBJ1-5
DNA: TGTGCCAGCAGTGCAAGGGTAGATCAGCCCCAGCATTTT
CDR3: CASSARVDQPQHF

size: few
V: TRBV15
D: .
J: TRBJ2-1
DNA: TGTGCCACCAGCACGACCTTAGAGACCTACAATGAGCAGTTCTTC
CDR3: CATSTTLETYNEQFF

size: .
V: TRBV20-1
D: .
J: TRBJ2-5
DNA: TGCAGTGCGTCACCCCCGGGCCGGCCCGAAGAGACCCAGTACTTC
CDR3: CSASPPGRPEETQYF

size: .
V: TRBV3-1
D: .
J: TRBJ2-2
DNA: TGTGTCAGCAGCCAAGACGTGGTTCGGGAGCCGTTTTTT
CDR3: CVSSQDVVREPFF

size: .
V: TRBV20-1
D: .
J: TRBJ2-6
DNA: TGCAGTGCGAAGCGGTCTGGGGCCAACGTCCTGACTTTC
CDR3: CSAKRSGANVLTF

size: .
V: TRBV30
D: .
J: TRBJ1-1
DNA: TGTGCCTGGGGCCGAAGCACTGAAGCTTTCTTT
CDR3: CAWGRSTEAFF

size: .
V: TRBV27
D: .
J: TRBJ1-2
DNA: TGTGCCAGCAGTTTATCACGTGGGGACTATGGCTACACCTTC
CDR3: CASSLSRGDYGYTF

size: .
V: TRBV5-1
D: TRBD2
J: TRBJ2-7
DNA: TGCGCCAGCAAACTAGCGGGAGACTACGAGCAGTACTTC
CDR3: CASKLAGDYEQYF

size: many
V: TRBV7-3
D: .
J: TRBJ2-3
DNA: TGTGCCAGCAGCTTAACGGGTAGCACAGATACGCAGTATTTT
CDR3: CASSLTGSTDTQYF

size: .
V: TRBV27
D: .
J: TRBJ1-2
DNA: TGTGCCAGCAGTTTATCGCGACAGAACTATGGCTACACCTTC
CDR3: CASSLSRQNYGYTF

size: .
V: TRBV12-3/TRBV12-4
D: .
J: TRBJ2-6
DNA: TGTGCCAGCAGTTTAGCAGCCAACGTCCTGACTTTC
CDR3: CASSLAANVLTF

size: .
V: TRBV29-1
D: TRBD1
J: TRBJ2-3
DNA: TGCAGCGTTACAGGGGGAGATACGCAGTATTTT
CDR3: CSVTGGDTQYF

size: .
V: TRBV29-1
D: .
J: TRBJ1-1
DNA: TGCAGCGTTGAGACAGACGGGGGGACTGAAGCTTTCTTT
CDR3: CSVETDGGTEAFF

size: .
V: TRBV19
D: .
J: TRBJ1-1
DNA: TGTGCCAATAAAACCGGGACTTCGCTCTCTGAAGCTTTCTTT
CDR3: CANKTGTSLSEAFF

size: .
V: TRBV7-6
D: .
J: TRBJ1-1
DNA: TGTGCCAGCAGCTTTCCTATTGAAGCTTTCTTT
CDR3: CASSFPIEAFF

size: many
V: TRBV12-3/TRBV12-4
D: .
J: TRBJ2-3
DNA: TGTGCCAGCAGATTTCCGGGGACAGATACGCAGTATTTT
CDR3: CASRFPGTDTQYF

size: many
V: TRBV2
D: .
J: TRBJ1-1
DNA: TGTGCCAGCCGGGGTCGGGCTAGAACTGAAGCTTTCTTT
CDR3: CASRGRARTEAFF

size: few
V: TRBV9
D: TRBD2
J: TRBJ2-1
DNA: TGTGCCAGCAGCGTTACTAGCGGGAGCCACAATGAGCAGTTCTTC
CDR3: CASSVTSGSHNEQFF

size: many
V: TRBV28
D: TRBD2
J: TRBJ2-5
DNA: TGTGCCAGCAGTTCAGCGGGAGCTGAGACCCAGTACTTC
CDR3: CASSSAGAETQYF

size: many
V: TRBV18
D: TRBD1
J: TRBJ1-4
DNA: TGTGCCAGCTCACCCGGACAGGCGCTTAATGAAAAACTGTTTTTT
CDR3: CASSPGQALNEKLFF

size: few
V: TRBV18
D: .
J: TRBJ2-2
DNA: TGTGCCAGCTCACTCAGACACCTCACCGGGGAGCTGTTTTTT
CDR3: CASSLRHLTGELFF

size: .
V: TRBV7-9
D: TRBD2
J: TRBJ2-1
DNA: TGTGCCAGCAGCTCCTCGCCTGGACTAGCGGGAGGGAGAGCCTACAATGAGCAGTTCTTC
CDR3: CASSSSPGLAGGRAYNEQFF

size: few
V: TRBV20-1
D: .
J: TRBJ2-3
DNA: TGCAGTGCTAGAGCGGGCGGGGGCGCTAGCACAGATACGCAGTATTTT
CDR3: CSARAGGGASTDTQYF

size: few
V: TRBV3-1
D: .
J: TRBJ1-1
DNA: TGTGCCAGCAGTGAATATAATCCCGAGAACACTGAAGCTTTCTTT
CDR3: CASSEYNPENTEAFF